These 27 T cell receptor beta chains share one sample of origin, sequenced in a study of blood T cell repertoires in COVID-19. Profiled with immunoSEQ multiplex PCR; TCRdb holds only in-frame clones, not every one. The sample consists of tens of thousands of clones, around 89% of them appearing once. Sequencing input: peripheral blood. All receptors come from a woman aged 55-69 years with active COVID-19.

The chain joins TRBV9 to TRBJ2-2; tentatively, D is TRBD1 (9 bases). Germline V gives CDR1 SGDLS, CDR2 YYNGEE. This CDR3 is 15 amino acids long. V lost 3 bases, J lost 5 bases, and 14 bases lay in between. The CDR3 coding sequence is TGTGCCAGCAGCGCGGGGGGGACAGGGACCGGGGAGCTGTTTTTT. Protein: CASSAGGTGTGELFF.

This clone was detected a few times. The chain uses TRBV9 and TRBJ1-5; 7 bases fit TRBD1. V lost 0 bases and J lost 2; bases outside the gene matches: 2. CDR1 SGDLS and CDR2 YYNGEE come from the germline V gene. CDR3 length: 15 amino acids. CDR3 region: CASSVGQGGNQPQHF. The DNA for the CDR3 is TGTGCCAGCAGCGTAGGACAGGGAGGCAATCAGCCCCAGCATTTT.

J is TRBJ2-7 and V is TRBV7-9; D is possibly TRBD1 (6 bases). V was clipped by 5 bases and J by 0 bases, with 8 bases between them. The CDR3 loop spans 13 amino acids. Germline V CDR1 and CDR2: SEHNR, FQNEAQ (reference sequence). This CDR3 reads CASSPDSSYEQYF. The DNA for the CDR3 is TGTGCCAGCAGCCCGGACAGCTCCTACGAGCAGTACTTC.

This chain connects TRBV7-3 to TRBJ2-2; D might be TRBD1 (5 bases). The CDR3 runs 15 residues. V lost 5 bases to trimming and J lost 3 bases, with 13 bases between them. Germline CDR1 is SGHTA and CDR2 is FQGTGA. The CDR3 DNA reads TGTGCCAGCAGCCCTGCCAGGGCTGACACCGGGGAGCTGTTTTTT. Residues: CASSPARADTGELFF.

This clone has just one count. V and J are TRBV30 and TRBJ1-5; D gene ambiguous. Trimming removed 1 base at V and 0 bases at J, with 13 bases between. The CDR3 contains 16 residues. Germline CDR1 is GTSNPN and CDR2 is SVGIG (reference sequence). CDR3 in amino acids: CAWSAPGVHSNQPQHF. CDR3 DNA: TGTGCCTGGAGTGCACCCGGGGTCCATAGCAATCAGCCCCAGCATTTT.

The V call is TRBV19, the J call TRBJ1-2; TRBD1 is a possible D gene (5 bases). There are 13 residues in the CDR3. Trimming cost V 3 bases and J 5 bases, with 10 bases left between them. Germline values: CDR1 LNHDA, CDR2 SQIVND (reference sequence). CDR3 nucleotides: TGTGCCAGTAGTATCCGACAGATTTATGGCTACACCTTC. Its protein is CASSIRQIYGYTF.

This chain connects TRBV5-1 to TRBJ1-4, with 8 bases lining up with TRBD1. V lost 3 bases to trimming and J lost 7 bases; unmatched junction nucleotides: 5. Per the germline V gene, CDR1 is SGHRS and CDR2 is YFSETQ. The CDR3 covers 14 residues. CDR3 nucleotides: TGCGCCAGCAGCTACGGACAGGGTGGTGAAAAACTGTTTTTT. This gives the protein CASSYGQGGEKLFF.

In this sample, this clone turned up a few times. V gene TRBV7-9 combines with J gene TRBJ2-2, with D tentatively TRBD1 (6 bases). The CDR3 sequence is 17 residues long. The germline V gene encodes CDR1 SEHNR and CDR2 FQNEAQ (reference sequence). V lost 1 base and J lost 6, with 18 bases in between. The CDR3 sequence: CASSLGRGLLAPGELFF. CDR3 DNA sequence: TGTGCCAGCAGCTTAGGCAGGGGCCTACTGGCGCCCGGGGAGCTGTTTTTT. The whole variable domain, remainder taken from reference TRBV7-9 and TRBJ2-2, is DTGVSQNPRHKITKRGQNVTFRCDPISEHNRLYWYRQTLGQGPEFLTYFQNEAQLEKSRLLSDRFSAERPKGSFSTLEIQRTEQGDSAMYLCASSLGRGLLAPGELFFGEGSRLTVL.

J is TRBJ2-7 and V is TRBV7-2; no firm D call. V lost 1 base and J lost 3, with 7 bases in between. CDR1 is SGHTA and CDR2 is FQGNSA in the germline V gene. The CDR3 length is 13 residues. CDR3 coding DNA: TGTGCCAGCAGCTTAGTTCAGGACTACGAGCAGTACTTC. The encoded protein is CASSLVQDYEQYF. Looking up the rest from reference TRBV7-2 and TRBJ2-7 gives the full variable domain: GAGVSQSPSNKVTEKGKDVELRCDPISGHTALYWYRQSLGQGLEFLIYFQGNSAPDKSGLPSDRFSAERTGGSVSTLTIQRTQQEDSAVYLCASSLVQDYEQYFGPGTRLTVT.

In this sample, this clone turned up once. The V gene is TRBV5-6, the J gene TRBJ2-3, with 9 bases matching TRBD1. Per germline, CDR1 SGHDT and CDR2 YYEEEE. The CDR3 has 18 residues. V was pared by 2 bases and J by 4 bases, with 14 bases of the junction left unmatched. The CDR3 sequence: CASSFLPSGTGRPDTQYF. As DNA, the CDR3 is TGTGCCAGCAGCTTCTTGCCCTCCGGGACAGGGAGGCCAGATACGCAGTATTTT.

V is TRBV6-5 and J is TRBJ1-1; D remains ambiguous. Trimming removed 6 bases from V and 4 bases from J, with 9 bases in between. The CDR3 spans 12 residues. Germline CDR1 reads MNHEY; CDR2 reads SVGAGI. CDR3 sequence reads: CASSPTATEAFF. CDR3 nucleotide sequence: TGTGCCAGCAGCCCAACAGCCACTGAAGCTTTCTTT.

The chain links TRBV2 to TRBJ2-5; maybe TRBD1 (6 bases). The CDR3 has 14 amino acids. Germline V gene data show CDR1 as SNHLY and CDR2 as FYNNEI. Trimming cost V 7 bases and J 0 bases, with 12 bases left between them. The CDR3 region is CASKDDRNQETQYF. In DNA form, the CDR3 reads TGTGCCAGCAAGGACGACAGGAACCAAGAGACCCAGTACTTC.

The CDR3 spells CASSWGTGSSYNEQFF. CDR3 sequence (DNA): TGTGCCAGCAGCTGGGGGACTGGGAGCTCCTACAATGAGCAGTTCTTC. This chain joins TRBV5-4 and TRBJ2-1, with D tentatively TRBD2 (6 bases). Germline V gene sequence: CDR1 SGHNT, CDR2 YYREEE (reference sequence). The CDR3 spans 16 residues. Trimming took off 3 bases at V and 0 bases at J, with 13 bases between the two ends.

This clone was observed a few times. V usage is TRBV5-4 and J usage is TRBJ2-7; 8 bases agree with TRBD2. Germline-derived CDR1 and CDR2 are SGHNT and YYREEE (reference sequence). The CDR3 contains 16 residues. J gave up 7 bases and V 0 bases, and 12 bases lay outside the gene matches. The CDR3 reads CASSLAGGALVGEQYF. The CDR3 DNA sequence: TGTGCCAGCAGCTTGGCCGGGGGGGCCCTTGTGGGTGAGCAGTACTTC.

The V call is TRBV6-1, the J call TRBJ1-3; no definite D call. From germline, CDR1 is MNHNS and CDR2 SASEGT. The V end was cut by 1 base, the J end by 3 bases, with 7 bases between. The CDR3 runs to 14 residues. For the CDR3, the DNA is TGTGCCAGCAGTGAAGTGGCTTATGGAAACACCATATATTTT. Amino acid sequence: CASSEVAYGNTIYF.

The rearrangement joins TRBV7-9 to TRBJ1-4; a possible D gene is TRBD1 (6 bases). Germline loops: CDR1 SEHNR, CDR2 FQNEAQ (reference sequence). The CDR3 runs to 13 residues. V shed 5 bases and J shed 8 bases, with 12 bases lying between them. The DNA of the CDR3 is TGTGCCAGCAGCCCCAGGGGTGCGGAAAAACTGTTTTTT. Encoded protein: CASSPRGAEKLFF.

This rearrangement joins TRBV6-5 to TRBJ1-1; D is perhaps TRBD1 (6 bases). This CDR3 spans 13 amino acids. CDR1 is MNHEY, CDR2 SVGAGI, per germline. V was pared by 10 bases and J by 3 bases, with 15 bases between. DNA for the CDR3: TGTGCCACTTGGGGGCGGTCATACACTGAAGCTTTCTTT. Its translation is CATWGRSYTEAFF.

The chain carries TRBV5-6 and TRBJ1-4, with 7 positions matching TRBD1. Germline loops: CDR1 SGHDT, CDR2 YYEEEE. The CDR3 runs 15 residues. J lost 4 bases, V lost 2 bases, and 5 bases had no gene match. Written as DNA, the CDR3 is TGTGCCAGCAGCTTTCAGGGGGTGGATAATGAAAAACTGTTTTTT. Its translation is CASSFQGVDNEKLFF.

This clone was seen just once. V usage is TRBV20-1 and J usage is TRBJ1-5; D is ambiguous. CDR1 is DFQATT, CDR2 SNEGSKA, per germline (reference sequence). The ends were cut back, 3 bases at V and 1 base at J, with 7 bases in the middle. This CDR3 has 13 residues. The CDR3 region has the DNA TGCAGTGCTAGTTCGGGGAGCAATCAGCCCCAGCATTTT. Translating gives CSASSGSNQPQHF.

This chain links TRBV9 with TRBJ2-3, with D perhaps matching TRBD2 (6 bases). Germline V gene sequence: CDR1 SGDLS, CDR2 YYNGEE. Trimming cost V 3 bases and J 0 bases, with 14 bases left between them. The CDR3 covers 16 residues. CDR3 in DNA: TGTGCCAGCAGCGGAAATGACGGACTAAGCACAGATACGCAGTATTTT. This codes for CASSGNDGLSTDTQYF. The full variable domain, rest sourced from reference TRBV9 and TRBJ2-3, is DSGVTQTPKHLITATGQRVTLRCSPRSGDLSVYWYQQSLDQGLQFLIQYYNGEERAKGNILERFSAQQFPDLHSELNLSSLELGDSALYFCASSGNDGLSTDTQYFGPGTRLTVL.

J is TRBJ1-2 and V is TRBV6-1, with no clear D. The germline V gene encodes CDR1 MNHNS and CDR2 SASEGT. V was pared by 2 bases and J by 0 bases, with 10 bases between. CDR3 length: 15 residues. CDR3 amino acids: CASSERLTANYGYTF. As DNA, the CDR3 is TGTGCCAGCAGTGAAAGGCTCACAGCTAACTATGGCTACACCTTC.

This clone was counted a few times. This sequence joins TRBV2 and TRBJ1-2; D is perhaps TRBD1 (6 bases). This CDR3 spans 13 amino acids. Germline V CDR1 and CDR2: SNHLY, FYNNEI. V was clipped by 5 bases and J by 3 bases, with 10 bases between them. The CDR3 loop is CASSSQGYYGYTF. The DNA for the CDR3 is TGTGCCAGCAGTTCACAGGGCTACTATGGCTACACCTTC.

The chain couples TRBV12-3 or TRBV12-4 to TRBJ1-2; 10 bases align to TRBD1. The CDR3 extends over 13 amino acids. V lost 3 bases to trimming and J lost 6 bases; unmatched junction nucleotides: 1. CDR3 in amino acids: CASSFGQGDGYTF. The CDR3, as DNA: TGTGCCAGCAGTTTCGGACAGGGGGATGGCTACACCTTC.

The chain is built from TRBV6-2 or TRBV6-3 and TRBJ2-3; D uncertain. Trimming stripped 5 bases from V and 5 bases from J, with 5 bases between. Germline V gene sequence: CDR1 MNHEY, CDR2 SVGEGT. This CDR3 comprises 11 residues. The CDR3 loop reads CASSQLDTQYF. DNA for the CDR3: TGTGCCAGCAGTCAACTAGATACGCAGTATTTT.

V usage is TRBV9 and J usage is TRBJ2-6, with 10 bases lining up with TRBD1. The CDR3 length is 18 residues. Germline trimming cut 3 bases from V and 4 bases from J; bases unmatched to any gene: 10. Looked up from germline, CDR1 is SGDLS and CDR2 is YYNGEE. CDR3 DNA: TGTGCCAGCAGCGAGCCTGGGGACAGGGGTGGAGGGGCCAACGTCCTGACTTTC. Protein product: CASSEPGDRGGGANVLTF.

This sequence joins TRBV5-1 and TRBJ1-1, with TRBD1 as a possible D gene (6 bases). The CDR3 totals 15 residues. Looked up from germline, CDR1 is SGHRS and CDR2 is YFSETQ. Trimming stripped 0 bases from V and 0 bases from J, with 9 bases between. The CDR3 DNA reads TGCGCCAGCAGCTTGGGAGGACAGATGAACACTGAAGCTTTCTTT. Protein sequence: CASSLGGQMNTEAFF.

The gene calls are TRBV5-1 and TRBJ1-1, with 7 nucleotides matching TRBD1. The CDR3 sequence is 16 residues long. J was trimmed by 2 bases and V by 4 bases; bases with no gene match: 11. The germline V gene has CDR1 SGHRS and CDR2 YFSETQ. CDR3 DNA sequence: TGCGCCAGCAGCACCGACAGGGCGAGTTTAAACACTGAAGCTTTCTTT. Its protein is CASSTDRASLNTEAFF.